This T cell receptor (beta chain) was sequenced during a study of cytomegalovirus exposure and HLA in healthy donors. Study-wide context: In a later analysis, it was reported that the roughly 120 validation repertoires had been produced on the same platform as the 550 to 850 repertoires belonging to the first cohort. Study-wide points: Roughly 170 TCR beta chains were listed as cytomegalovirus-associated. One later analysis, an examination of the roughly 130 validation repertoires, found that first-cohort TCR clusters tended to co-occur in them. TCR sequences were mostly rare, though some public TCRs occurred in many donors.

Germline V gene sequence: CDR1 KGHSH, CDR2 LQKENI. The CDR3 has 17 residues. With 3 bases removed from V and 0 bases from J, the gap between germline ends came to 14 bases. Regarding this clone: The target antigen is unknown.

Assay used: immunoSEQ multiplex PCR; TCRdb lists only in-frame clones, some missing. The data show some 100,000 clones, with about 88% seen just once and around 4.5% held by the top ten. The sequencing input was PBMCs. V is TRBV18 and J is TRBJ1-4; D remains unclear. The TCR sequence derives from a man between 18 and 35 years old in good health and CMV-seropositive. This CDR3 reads CASSPDGVEPTNEKLFF. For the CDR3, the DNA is TGTGCCAGCTCACCTGACGGGGTGGAACCAACTAATGAAAAACTGTTTTTT.